This TCR beta chain appears in the sequencing data of a study of T cell repertoires in cytomegalovirus infection. Study-level points and caveats: CMV carriers with the relevant HLA were identified by cumulative public TCR beta family frequency.

TCRdb itself ran the reads through MiXCR, one entry per CDR3 protein. The repertoire holds over 95,000 distinct CDR3 sequences, with roughly 31% as singletons. The CDR3 contains 13 residues. Deletions cut 4 bases from V and 2 bases from J, with 8 bases between. The germline gives CDR1 SGHNT, CDR2 YYREEE (reference sequence). With regard to this clonotype: The target antigen is unknown.

This sequence originates from a human donor in good health (CMV status not recorded). Some clones in this sample may be carry-over from other donors' samples. The rearrangement joins TRBV5-4 to TRBJ2-3, with D uncertain. Sequencing was performed on CD8+ T cells from cultured PBMCs, taken from culture after CMV antigen stimulation. CDR3 loop: CASSGQTTDTQYF. The CDR3 region has the DNA TGTGCCAGCAGCGGGCAGACCACAGATACGCAGTATTTT.